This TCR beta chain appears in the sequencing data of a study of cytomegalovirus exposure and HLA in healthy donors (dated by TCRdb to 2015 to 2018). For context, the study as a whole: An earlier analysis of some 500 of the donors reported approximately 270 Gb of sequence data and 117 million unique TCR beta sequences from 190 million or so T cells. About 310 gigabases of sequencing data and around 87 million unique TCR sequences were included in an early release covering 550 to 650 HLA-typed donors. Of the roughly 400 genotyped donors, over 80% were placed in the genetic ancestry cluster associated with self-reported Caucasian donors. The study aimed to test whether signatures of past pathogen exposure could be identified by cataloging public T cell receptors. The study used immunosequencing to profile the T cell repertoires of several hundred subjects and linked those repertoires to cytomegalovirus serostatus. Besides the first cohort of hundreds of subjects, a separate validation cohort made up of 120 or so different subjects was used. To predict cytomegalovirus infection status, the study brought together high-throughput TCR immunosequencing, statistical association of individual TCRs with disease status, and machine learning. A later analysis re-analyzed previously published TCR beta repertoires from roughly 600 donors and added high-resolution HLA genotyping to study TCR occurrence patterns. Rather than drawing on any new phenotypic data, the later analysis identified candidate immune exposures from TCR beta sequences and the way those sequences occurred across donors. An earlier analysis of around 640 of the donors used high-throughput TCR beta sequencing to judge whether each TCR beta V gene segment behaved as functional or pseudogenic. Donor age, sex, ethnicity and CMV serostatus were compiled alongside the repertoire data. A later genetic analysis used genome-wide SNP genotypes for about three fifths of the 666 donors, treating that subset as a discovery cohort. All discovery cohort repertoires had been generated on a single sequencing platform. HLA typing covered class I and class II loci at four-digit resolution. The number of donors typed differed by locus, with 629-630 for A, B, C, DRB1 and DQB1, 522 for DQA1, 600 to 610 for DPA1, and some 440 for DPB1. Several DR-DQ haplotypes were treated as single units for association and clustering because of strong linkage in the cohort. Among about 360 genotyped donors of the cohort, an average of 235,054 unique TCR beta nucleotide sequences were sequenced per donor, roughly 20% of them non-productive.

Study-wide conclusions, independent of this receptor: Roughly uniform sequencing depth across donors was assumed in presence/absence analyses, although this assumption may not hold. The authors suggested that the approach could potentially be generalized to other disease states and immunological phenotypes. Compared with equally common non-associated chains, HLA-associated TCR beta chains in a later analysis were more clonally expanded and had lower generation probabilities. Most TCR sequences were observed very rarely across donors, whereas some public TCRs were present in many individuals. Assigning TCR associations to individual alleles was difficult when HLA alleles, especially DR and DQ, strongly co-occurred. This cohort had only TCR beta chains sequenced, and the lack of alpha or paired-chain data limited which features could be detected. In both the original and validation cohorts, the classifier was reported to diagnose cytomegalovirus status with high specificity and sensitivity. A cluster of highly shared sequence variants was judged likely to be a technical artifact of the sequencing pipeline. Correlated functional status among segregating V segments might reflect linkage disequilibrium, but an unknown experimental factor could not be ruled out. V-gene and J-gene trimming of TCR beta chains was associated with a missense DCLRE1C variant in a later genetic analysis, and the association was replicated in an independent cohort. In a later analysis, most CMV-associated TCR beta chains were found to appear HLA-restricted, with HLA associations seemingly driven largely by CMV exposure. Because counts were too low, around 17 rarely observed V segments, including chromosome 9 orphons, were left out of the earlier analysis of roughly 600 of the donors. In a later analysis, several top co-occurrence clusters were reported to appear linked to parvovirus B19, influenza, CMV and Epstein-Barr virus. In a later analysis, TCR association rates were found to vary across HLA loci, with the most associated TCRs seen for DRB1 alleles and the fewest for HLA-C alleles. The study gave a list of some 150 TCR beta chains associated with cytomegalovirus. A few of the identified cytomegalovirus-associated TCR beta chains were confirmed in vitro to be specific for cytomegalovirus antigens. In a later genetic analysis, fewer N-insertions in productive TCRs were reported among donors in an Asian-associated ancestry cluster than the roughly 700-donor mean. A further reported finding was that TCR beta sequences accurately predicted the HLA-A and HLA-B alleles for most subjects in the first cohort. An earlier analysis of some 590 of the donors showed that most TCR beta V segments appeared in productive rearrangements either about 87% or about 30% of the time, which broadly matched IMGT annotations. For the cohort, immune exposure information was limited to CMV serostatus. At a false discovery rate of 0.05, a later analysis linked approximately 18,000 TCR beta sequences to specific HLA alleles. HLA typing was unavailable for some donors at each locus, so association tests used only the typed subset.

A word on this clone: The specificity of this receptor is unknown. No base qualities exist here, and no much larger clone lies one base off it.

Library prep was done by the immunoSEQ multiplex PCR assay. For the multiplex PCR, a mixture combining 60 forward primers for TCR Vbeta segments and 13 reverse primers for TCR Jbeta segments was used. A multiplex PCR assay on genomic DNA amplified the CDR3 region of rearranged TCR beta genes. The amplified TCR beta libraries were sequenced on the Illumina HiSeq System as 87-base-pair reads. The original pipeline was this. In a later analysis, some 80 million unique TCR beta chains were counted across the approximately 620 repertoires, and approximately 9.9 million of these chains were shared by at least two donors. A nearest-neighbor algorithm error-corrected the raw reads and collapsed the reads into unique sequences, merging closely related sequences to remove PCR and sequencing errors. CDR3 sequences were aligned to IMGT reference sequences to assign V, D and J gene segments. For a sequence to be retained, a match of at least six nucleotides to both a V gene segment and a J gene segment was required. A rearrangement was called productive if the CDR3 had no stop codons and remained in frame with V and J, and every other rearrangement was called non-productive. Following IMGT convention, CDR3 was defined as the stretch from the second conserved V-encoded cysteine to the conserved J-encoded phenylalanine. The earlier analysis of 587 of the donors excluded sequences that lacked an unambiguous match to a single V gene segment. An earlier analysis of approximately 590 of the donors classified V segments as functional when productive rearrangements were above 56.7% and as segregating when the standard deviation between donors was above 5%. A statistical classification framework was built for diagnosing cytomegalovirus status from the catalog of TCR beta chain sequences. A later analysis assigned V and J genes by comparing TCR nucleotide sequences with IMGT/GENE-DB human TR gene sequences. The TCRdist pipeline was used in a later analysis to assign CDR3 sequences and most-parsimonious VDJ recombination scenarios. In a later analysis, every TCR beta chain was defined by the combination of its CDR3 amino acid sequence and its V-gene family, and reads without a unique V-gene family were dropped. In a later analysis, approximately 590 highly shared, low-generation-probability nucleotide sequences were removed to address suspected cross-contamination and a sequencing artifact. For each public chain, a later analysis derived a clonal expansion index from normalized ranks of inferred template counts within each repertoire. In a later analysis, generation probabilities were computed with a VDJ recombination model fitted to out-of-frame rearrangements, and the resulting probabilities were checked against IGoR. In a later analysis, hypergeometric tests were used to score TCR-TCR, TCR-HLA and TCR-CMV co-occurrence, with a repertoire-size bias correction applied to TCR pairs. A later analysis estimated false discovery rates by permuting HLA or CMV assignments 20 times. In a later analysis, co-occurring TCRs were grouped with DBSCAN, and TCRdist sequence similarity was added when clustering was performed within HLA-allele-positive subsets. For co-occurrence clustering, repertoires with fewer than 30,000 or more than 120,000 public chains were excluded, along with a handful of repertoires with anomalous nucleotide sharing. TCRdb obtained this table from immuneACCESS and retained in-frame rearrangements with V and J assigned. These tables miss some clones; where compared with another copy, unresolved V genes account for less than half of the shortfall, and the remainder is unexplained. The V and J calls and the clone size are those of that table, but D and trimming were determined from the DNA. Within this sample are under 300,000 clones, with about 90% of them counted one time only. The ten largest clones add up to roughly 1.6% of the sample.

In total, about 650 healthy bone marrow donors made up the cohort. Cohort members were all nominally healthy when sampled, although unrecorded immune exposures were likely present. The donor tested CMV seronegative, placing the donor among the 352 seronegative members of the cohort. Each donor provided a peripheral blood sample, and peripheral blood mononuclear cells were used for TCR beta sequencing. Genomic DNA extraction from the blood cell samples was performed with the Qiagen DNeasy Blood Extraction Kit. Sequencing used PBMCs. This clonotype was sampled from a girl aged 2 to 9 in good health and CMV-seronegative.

DNA sequence: TGTGCCATCAGTGAGCGAAGAGCGGGGGGGCCGGGCAATGAGCAGTTCTTC. Translation gives CAISERRAGGPGNEQFF. This receptor chain uses TRBV10-3 and TRBJ2-1, and 10 bases in between align with TRBD2. V and J are trimmed by 2 bases and 6 bases, and the gene matches miss 10 bases of the junction. The CDR3 starts with the cysteine, ends with the phenylalanine, and has 17 residues. Only the CDR3 portion is preserved as DNA: 51 bases, with reading frame beginning at the first base. Taken from the germline V gene, the CDR1 and CDR2 loops are ENHRY and SYGVKD.